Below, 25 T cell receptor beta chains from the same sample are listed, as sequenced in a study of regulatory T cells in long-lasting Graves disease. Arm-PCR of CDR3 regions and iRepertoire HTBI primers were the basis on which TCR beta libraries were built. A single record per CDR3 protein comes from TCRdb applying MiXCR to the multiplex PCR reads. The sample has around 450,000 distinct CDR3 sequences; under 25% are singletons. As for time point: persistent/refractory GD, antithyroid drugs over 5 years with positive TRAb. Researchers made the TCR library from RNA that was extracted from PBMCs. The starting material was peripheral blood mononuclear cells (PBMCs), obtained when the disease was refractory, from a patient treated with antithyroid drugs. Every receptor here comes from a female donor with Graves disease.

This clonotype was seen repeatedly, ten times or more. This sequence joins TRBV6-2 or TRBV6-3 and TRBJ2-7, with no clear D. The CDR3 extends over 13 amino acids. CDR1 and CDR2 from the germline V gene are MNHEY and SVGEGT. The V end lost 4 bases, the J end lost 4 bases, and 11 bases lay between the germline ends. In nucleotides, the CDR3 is TGTGCCAGCAGTTCTGCCATTAATTACGAGCAGTACTTC. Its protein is CASSSAINYEQYF.

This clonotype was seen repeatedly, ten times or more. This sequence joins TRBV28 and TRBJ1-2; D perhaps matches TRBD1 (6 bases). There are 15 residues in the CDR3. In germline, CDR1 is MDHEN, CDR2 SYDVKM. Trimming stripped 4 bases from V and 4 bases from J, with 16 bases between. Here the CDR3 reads CASSSTNRVGYGYTF. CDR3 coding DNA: TGTGCCAGCAGTTCCACCAACAGGGTGGGCTATGGCTACACCTTC.

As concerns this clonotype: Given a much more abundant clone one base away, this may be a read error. CDR3 coding DNA: TGTGCCAGCAGTTTAGCTAGCGGGAGTGGATGCGAGCAGTACTTC. Residues: CASSLASGSGCEQYF. The chain is built from TRBV28 and TRBJ2-7, with 10 bases identical to TRBD2. Germline assignment: CDR1 MDHEN and CDR2 SYDVKM. J lost 6 bases, V lost 2 bases, and 7 bases had no gene match. The CDR3 is 15 amino acids.

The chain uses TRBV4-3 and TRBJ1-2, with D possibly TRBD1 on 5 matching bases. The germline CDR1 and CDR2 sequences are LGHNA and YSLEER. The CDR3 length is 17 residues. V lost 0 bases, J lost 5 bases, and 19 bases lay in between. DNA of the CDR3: TGCGCCAGCAGCCAAGATGAGGTTCCGTGGGGGACGTATGGCTACACCTTC. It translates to CASSQDEVPWGTYGYTF.

CDR3 DNA sequence: TGCAGCGTTGGCACAGGCGACTACACCTTC. Translated, it gives CSVGTGDYTF. This chain links TRBV29-1 with TRBJ1-2, with TRBD1 as a possible D gene (5 bases). Germline V gives CDR1 SQVTM, CDR2 ANQGSEA. This CDR3 region has 10 residues. The V end lost 4 bases, the J end lost 10 bases, and 10 bases lay between the germline ends.

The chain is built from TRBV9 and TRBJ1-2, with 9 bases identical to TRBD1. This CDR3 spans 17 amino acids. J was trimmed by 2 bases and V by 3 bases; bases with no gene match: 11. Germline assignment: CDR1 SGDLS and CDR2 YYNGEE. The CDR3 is CASSGGTGRSVNYGYTF. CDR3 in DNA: TGTGCCAGCAGCGGCGGGACAGGGAGGTCCGTCAACTATGGCTACACCTTC.

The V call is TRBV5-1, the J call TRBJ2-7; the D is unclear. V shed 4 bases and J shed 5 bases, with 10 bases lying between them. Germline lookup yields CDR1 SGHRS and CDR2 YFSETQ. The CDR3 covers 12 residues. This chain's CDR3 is CASSPQDHEQYF. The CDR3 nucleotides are TGCGCCAGCAGCCCCCAGGACCACGAGCAGTACTTC.

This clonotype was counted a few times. The CDR3 DNA reads as TGTGCCAGCAGTCCCACCTTGGGGGATAATTACGAGCAGTACTTC. Amino acid sequence: CASSPTLGDNYEQYF. The chain employs TRBV27 and TRBJ2-7, with D possibly called TRBD1 or TRBD2 (5 bases each). CDR1 and CDR2 from the germline V gene are MNHEY and SMNVEV (reference sequence). The CDR3 spans 15 residues. V dropped 5 bases and J dropped 4 bases, with 18 bases sitting between them.

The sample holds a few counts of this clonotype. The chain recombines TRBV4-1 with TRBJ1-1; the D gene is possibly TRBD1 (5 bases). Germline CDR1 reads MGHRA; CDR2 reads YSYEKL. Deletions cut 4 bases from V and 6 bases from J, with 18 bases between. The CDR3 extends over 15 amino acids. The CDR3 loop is CASSLVPRQRAEAFF. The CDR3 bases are TGCGCCAGCAGCCTCGTACCCCGACAGAGGGCTGAAGCTTTCTTT.

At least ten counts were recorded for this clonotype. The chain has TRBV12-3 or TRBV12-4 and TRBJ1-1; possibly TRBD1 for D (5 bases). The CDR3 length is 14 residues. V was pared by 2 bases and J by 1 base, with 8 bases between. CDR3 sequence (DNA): TGTGCCAGCAGTTTACTAGGGGAGAACACTGAAGCTTTCTTT. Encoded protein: CASSLLGENTEAFF.

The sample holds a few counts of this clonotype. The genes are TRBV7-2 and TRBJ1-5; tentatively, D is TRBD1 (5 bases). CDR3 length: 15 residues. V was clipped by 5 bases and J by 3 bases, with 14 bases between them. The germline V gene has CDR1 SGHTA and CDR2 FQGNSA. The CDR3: CASSTKRQFNQPQHF. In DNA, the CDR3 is TGTGCCAGCAGCACGAAAAGACAGTTCAATCAGCCCCAGCATTTT.

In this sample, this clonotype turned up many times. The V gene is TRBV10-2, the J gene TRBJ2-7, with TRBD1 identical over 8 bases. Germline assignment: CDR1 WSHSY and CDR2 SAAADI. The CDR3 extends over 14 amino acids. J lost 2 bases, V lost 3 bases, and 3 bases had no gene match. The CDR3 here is CASSDRTGPYEQYF. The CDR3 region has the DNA TGCGCCAGCAGTGACCGGACAGGGCCCTACGAGCAGTACTTC.

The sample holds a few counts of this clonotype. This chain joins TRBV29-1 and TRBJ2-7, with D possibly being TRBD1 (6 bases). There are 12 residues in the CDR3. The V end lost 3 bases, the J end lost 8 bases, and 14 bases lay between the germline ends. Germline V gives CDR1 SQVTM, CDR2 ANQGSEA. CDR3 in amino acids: CSVEFGRGKQYF. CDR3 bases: TGCAGCGTTGAGTTTGGCAGGGGCAAGCAGTACTTC.

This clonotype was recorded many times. The CDR3 protein is CASSYSGGGGNQPQHF. CDR3 nucleotides: TGTGCCAGCAGTTACTCTGGGGGGGGTGGCAATCAGCCCCAGCATTTT. This chain links TRBV6-5 with TRBJ1-5; D perhaps matches TRBD1 (5 bases). Trimming left V 0 bases short and J 2 bases short, with 11 bases between. Per the germline V gene, CDR1 is MNHEY and CDR2 is SVGAGI. CDR3 length equals 16 residues.

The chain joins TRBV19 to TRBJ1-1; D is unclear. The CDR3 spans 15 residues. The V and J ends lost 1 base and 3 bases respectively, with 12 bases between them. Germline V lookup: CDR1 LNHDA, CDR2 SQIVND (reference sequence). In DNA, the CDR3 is TGTGCCAGTAGTATAGGACAAGAGCTGGACACTGAAGCTTTCTTT. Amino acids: CASSIGQELDTEAFF.

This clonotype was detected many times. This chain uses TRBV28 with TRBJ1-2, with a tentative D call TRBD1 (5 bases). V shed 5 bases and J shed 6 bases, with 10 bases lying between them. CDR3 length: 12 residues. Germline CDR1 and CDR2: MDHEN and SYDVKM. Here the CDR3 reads CASSRGGHGYTF. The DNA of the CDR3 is TGTGCCAGCAGTAGGGGTGGCCATGGCTACACCTTC.

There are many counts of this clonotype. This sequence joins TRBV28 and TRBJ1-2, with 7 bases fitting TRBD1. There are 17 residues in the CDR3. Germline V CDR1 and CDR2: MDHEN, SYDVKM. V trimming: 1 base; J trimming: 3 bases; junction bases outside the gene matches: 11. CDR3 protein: CASSLSPGGGIDYGYTF. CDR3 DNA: TGTGCCAGCAGTTTATCGCCGGGAGGGGGCATCGACTATGGCTACACCTTC.

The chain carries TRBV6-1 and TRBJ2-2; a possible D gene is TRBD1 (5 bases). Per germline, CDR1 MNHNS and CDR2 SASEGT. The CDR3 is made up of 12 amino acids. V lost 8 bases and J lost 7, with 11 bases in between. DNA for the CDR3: TGTGCCAGCGGGTCAGGGTTCGGGGAGCTGTTTTTT. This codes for CASGSGFGELFF.

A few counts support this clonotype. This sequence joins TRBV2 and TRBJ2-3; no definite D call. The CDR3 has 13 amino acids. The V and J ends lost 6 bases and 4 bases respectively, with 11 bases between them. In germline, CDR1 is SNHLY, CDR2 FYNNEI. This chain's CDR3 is CASRADLADTQYF. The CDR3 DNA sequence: TGTGCCAGCAGGGCCGACTTGGCAGATACGCAGTATTTT.

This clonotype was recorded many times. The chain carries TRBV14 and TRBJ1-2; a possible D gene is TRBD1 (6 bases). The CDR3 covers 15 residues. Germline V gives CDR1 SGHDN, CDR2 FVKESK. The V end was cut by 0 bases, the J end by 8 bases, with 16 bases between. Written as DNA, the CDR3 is TGTGCCAGCAGCCAAGATGAGAGGGGGACGAGAGGCTACACCTTC. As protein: CASSQDERGTRGYTF.

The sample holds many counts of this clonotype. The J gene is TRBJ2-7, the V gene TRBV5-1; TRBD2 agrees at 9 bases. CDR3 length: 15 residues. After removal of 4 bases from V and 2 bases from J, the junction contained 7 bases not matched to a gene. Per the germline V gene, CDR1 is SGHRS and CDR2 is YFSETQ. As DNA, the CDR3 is TGCGCCAGCAGCCCCTCGCGGGAGGGCCCCTACGAGCAGTACTTC. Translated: CASSPSREGPYEQYF.

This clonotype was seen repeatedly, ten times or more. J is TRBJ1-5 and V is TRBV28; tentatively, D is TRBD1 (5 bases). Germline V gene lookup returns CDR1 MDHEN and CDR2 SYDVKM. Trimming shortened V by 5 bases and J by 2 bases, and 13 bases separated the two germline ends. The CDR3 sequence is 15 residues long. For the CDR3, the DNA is TGTGCCAGCAGTCCCCGGGGGGTTGGCAATCAGCCCCAGCATTTT. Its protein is CASSPRGVGNQPQHF.

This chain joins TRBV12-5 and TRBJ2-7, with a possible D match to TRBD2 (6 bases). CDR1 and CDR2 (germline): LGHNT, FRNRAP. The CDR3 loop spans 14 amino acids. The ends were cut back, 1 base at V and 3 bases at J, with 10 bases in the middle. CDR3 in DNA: TGTGCTAGTGGTTTGGCTGGCGGGGTCTACGAGCAGTACTTC. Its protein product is CASGLAGGVYEQYF.

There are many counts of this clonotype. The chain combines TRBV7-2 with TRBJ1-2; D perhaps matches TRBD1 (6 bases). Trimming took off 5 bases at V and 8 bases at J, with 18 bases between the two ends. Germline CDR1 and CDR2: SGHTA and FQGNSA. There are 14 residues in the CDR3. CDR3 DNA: TGTGCCAGCAGCCCGGTGTGGGGGGCGACCGGCTACACCTTC. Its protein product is CASSPVWGATGYTF.

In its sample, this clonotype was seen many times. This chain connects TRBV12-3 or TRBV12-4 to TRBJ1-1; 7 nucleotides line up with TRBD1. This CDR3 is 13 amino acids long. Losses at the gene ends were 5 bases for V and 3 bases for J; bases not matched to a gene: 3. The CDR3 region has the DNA TGTGCCAGCAGTAATACAGGGGACACTGAAGCTTTCTTT. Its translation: CASSNTGDTEAFF.